This TCR beta chain was sequenced for a study of EBV T-cell therapy then PD-1 blockade in nasopharyngeal carcinoma. Regarding treatment: AdE1-LMPpoly-expanded autologous EBV-specific T-cell therapy followed by anti-PD-1 nivolumab. The germline V gene encodes CDR1 LGHNA and CDR2 YSLEER. This CDR3 comprises 16 residues. V lost 0 bases to trimming and J lost 5 bases; unmatched junction nucleotides: 3. For this clone: What it binds is not known.

Sequencing used immunoSEQ multiplex PCR; TCRdb keeps in-frame clones, though not all of them. This table holds roughly 22,000 clones, about four fifths found once. The chain uses TRBV4-3 and TRBJ2-2; 10 nucleotides match TRBD2. The sequencing here drew on CD8+ T cells from blood, taken at day -245 from a patient whose treatment included autologous EBV-specific T cells and nivolumab. This sequence was found in a man aged 40-49 years with nasopharyngeal carcinoma. CDR3 nucleotides: TGCGCCAGCAGCCAAGATCTAGCGGGGGAAACCGGGGAGCTGTTTTTT. It is translated as CASSQDLAGETGELFF.